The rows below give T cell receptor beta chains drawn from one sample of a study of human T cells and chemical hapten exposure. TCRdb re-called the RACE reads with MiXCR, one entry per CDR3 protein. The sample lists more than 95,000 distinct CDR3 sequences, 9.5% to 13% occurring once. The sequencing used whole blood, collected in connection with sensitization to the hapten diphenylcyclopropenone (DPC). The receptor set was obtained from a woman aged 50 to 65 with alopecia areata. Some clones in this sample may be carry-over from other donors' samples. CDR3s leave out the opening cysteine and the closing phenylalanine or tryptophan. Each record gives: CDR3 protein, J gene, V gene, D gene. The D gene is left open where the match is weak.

ASSLASLAGGPQEQF TRBJ2-1 TRBV12-3/TRBV12-4 TRBD2
ASSRDPAGNSPLH TRBJ1-6 TRBV6-5 NA
ASSAEGTNEQF TRBJ2-1 TRBV9 NA
ASEGKGNQPQH TRBJ1-5 TRBV28 NA
ASSSFYLTDNQETQY TRBJ2-5 TRBV18 NA
ASSFGVSPLH TRBJ1-6 TRBV12-3/TRBV12-4 NA
ASKVGAVSNQPQH TRBJ1-5 TRBV19 NA
ASSQDLRGSGANVLT TRBJ2-6 TRBV4-3 NA
ASSLRVQGARNTEAF TRBJ1-1 TRBV7-8 TRBD1
ASSSWGGPSYNEQF TRBJ2-1 TRBV6-2/TRBV6-3 NA
ASNDSPGNTQY TRBJ2-3 TRBV10-1 NA
ASSHGRGANTGELF TRBJ2-2 TRBV7-2 TRBD2
ASSQVITGFKLDYGYT TRBJ1-2 TRBV4-3 NA
SVEKSPDTEAF TRBJ1-1 TRBV29-1 NA
SVLQYAEQF TRBJ2-1 TRBV20-1 NA
SAPVLSPSSYEQY TRBJ2-7 TRBV20-1 NA
ASSLTGRSYGYT TRBJ1-2 TRBV28 TRBD1
ASTDRGRNEKLF TRBJ1-4 TRBV2 NA
ASGNGLIYGYT TRBJ1-2 TRBV12-5 NA
SARFPLNTEAF TRBJ1-1 TRBV20-1 NA
ASSQDPGAGSGELF TRBJ2-2 TRBV4-3 NA
ASSLGLRDGELF TRBJ2-2 TRBV7-7 NA
ASTGSGGRTGELF TRBJ2-2 TRBV7-6 TRBD2
ASSLYRAGGELIQY TRBJ2-4 TRBV28 TRBD2
ASSQDGSGANVLT TRBJ2-6 TRBV9 NA
ASSLNRAREQY TRBJ2-7 TRBV11-2 NA
ASSLPPGQGLTDTQY TRBJ2-3 TRBV28 TRBD1
SAGTHSSYNEQF TRBJ2-1 TRBV20-1 NA